The rows below give T cell receptor beta chains drawn from one sample of a study of blood T cell repertoires in COVID-19. Profiled with immunoSEQ multiplex PCR; TCRdb holds only in-frame clones, not every one. This table holds about 220,000 clones, roughly 85% found once. What was sequenced was peripheral blood. Receptors were obtained from a woman between 65 and 79 years old with COVID-19, enrolled during active disease. CDR3s include the opening cysteine and the closing phenylalanine or tryptophan. Each record gives: clone size, J gene, D gene, V gene, CDR3 DNA, CDR3 protein. D genes are given only for firm matches. Size tells how often a clone was seen (once, few, many) or the class of an expanded clone, and some rows leave it out.

>-|TRBJ1-5|TRBD1|TRBV19
TGTGCCAGTAGACCAGAGAACAGGGGGCGCCGTCAGCCCCAGCATTTT
CASRPENRGRRQPQHF
>-|TRBJ1-1|-|TRBV19
TGTGCCAGTTCGGGGGGATTCGGCACTGAAGCTTTCTTT
CASSGGFGTEAFF
>-|TRBJ2-1|-|TRBV7-2
TGTGCCAGCAGCCCTTCGAGGGGGTTGTACAATGAGCAGTTCTTC
CASSPSRGLYNEQFF
>once|TRBJ2-1|TRBD2|TRBV5-4
TGTGCCAGCAGCTTGACTAGCGGGAGGGCCTTGACCTACAATGAGCAGTTCTTC
CASSLTSGRALTYNEQFF
>-|TRBJ2-1|TRBD2|TRBV9
TGTGCCAGCAGCCCCCGCCCCGATAGCGGGAGTGAGCAGTTCTTC
CASSPRPDSGSEQFF
>-|TRBJ2-7|TRBD1|TRBV19
TGTGCCAGTAGTATAGGTGCCGGGACAGGGGGCAACGAGCAGTACTTC
CASSIGAGTGGNEQYF
>-|TRBJ2-2|TRBD2|TRBV9
TGTGCCAGCAGCGTCCCGACTAGCGAGAACACCGGGGAGCTGTTTTTT
CASSVPTSENTGELFF
>-|TRBJ1-3|TRBD1|TRBV9
TGTGCCAGCAGCAGAACGACAGGGGGCGATCCTGGAAACACCATATATTTT
CASSRTTGGDPGNTIYF
>-|TRBJ1-6|TRBD1|TRBV18
TGTGCCAGCTCACCGGACAGGGGAGTGACACCCCTCCACTTT
CASSPDRGVTPLHF
>-|TRBJ2-1|TRBD1|TRBV18
TGTGCCAGCTTCCAAGGGACAGGGGCTTACAATGAGCAGTTCTTC
CASFQGTGAYNEQFF
>-|TRBJ1-1|-|TRBV11-3
TGTGCCAGCAGCCCCCGCGCGCGGGGCGCGAACACTGAAGCTTTCTTT
CASSPRARGANTEAFF
>-|TRBJ2-2|-|TRBV7-3
TGTGCCAGCAGCTTAGGGGCAGGGTGGACCGGGGAGCTGTTTTTT
CASSLGAGWTGELFF
>-|TRBJ1-4|-|TRBV30
TGTGCCTGGAGGGCGGCACCCTCCGAAAAACTGTTTTTT
CAWRAAPSEKLFF
>once|TRBJ2-2|-|TRBV6-5
TGTGCCAGCAGTTACACGTTTCGGACCGGGGAGCTGTTTTTT
CASSYTFRTGELFF
>-|TRBJ2-7|TRBD1|TRBV6-5
TGTGCCAGCAGCAAGGACAGGCTCCCCTACGAGCAGTACTTC
CASSKDRLPYEQYF
>-|TRBJ1-2|-|TRBV29-1
TGCAGCGTAGTCACAGGGCTGAGTAACTATGGCTACACCTTC
CSVVTGLSNYGYTF
>-|TRBJ1-6|-|TRBV13
TGTGCCAGCAGCTCGGGACTGAATAATTCACCCCTCCACTTT
CASSSGLNNSPLHF
>-|TRBJ1-1|TRBD1|TRBV9
TGTGCCAGCAGCGGGGACAGATGGGACACTGAAGCTTTCTTT
CASSGDRWDTEAFF
>-|TRBJ1-3|-|TRBV5-6
TGTGCCAGCAGCTGGGCATCAGGGTCCTCTGGAAACACCATATATTTT
CASSWASGSSGNTIYF
>few|TRBJ2-7|TRBD2|TRBV19
TGTGCCAGTAGTATTGGGACTAGCGGGAGTATGTACGAGCAGTACTTC
CASSIGTSGSMYEQYF
>once|TRBJ2-5|TRBD2|TRBV18
TGTGCCAGCTCACCGGGACGGGGGGTAGAGACCCAGTACTTC
CASSPGRGVETQYF
>-|TRBJ1-1|TRBD1|TRBV2
TGTGCCAGCAGTGGGCCCGGACAGGGGAGGAACACTGAAGCTTTCTTT
CASSGPGQGRNTEAFF
>-|TRBJ2-3|-|TRBV3-1/TRBV3-2
TGTGCCAGCAGCACCCAGCGGGTCAGCACAGATACGCAGTATTTT
CASSTQRVSTDTQYF
>-|TRBJ2-3|-|TRBV5-1
TGCGCCAGCAGCTTCTCTTCCCTGGATACGCAGTATTTT
CASSFSSLDTQYF
>-|TRBJ1-5|-|TRBV6-2/TRBV6-3
TGTGCCAGCAGTTACCCAGAAGGGCGGGGGAACTATCAGCCCCAGCATTTT
CASSYPEGRGNYQPQHF
>-|TRBJ2-2|-|TRBV10-2
TGCGCCAGCAGCAGGGAAGGGACCGGGGAGCTGTTTTTT
CASSREGTGELFF
>-|TRBJ1-2|TRBD1|TRBV11-3
TGTGCCAGCAGCCAGAGGACAGGGGGGGTACGTGGAGGCTACACCTTC
CASSQRTGGVRGGYTF
>-|TRBJ1-4|-|TRBV10-3
TGTGCCATCAGTGAGTCGGGGGCTGGTAATGAAAAACTGTTTTTT
CAISESGAGNEKLFF
>-|TRBJ2-2|TRBD2|TRBV6-2/TRBV6-3
TGTGCCAGCAGCCCTAGCGGGAGGGCCGGGGAGCTGTTTTTT
CASSPSGRAGELFF
>-|TRBJ2-3|-|TRBV3-1/TRBV3-2
TGTGCCAGCACCCTGAAGGGGTCAGATACGCAGTATTTT
CASTLKGSDTQYF
>-|TRBJ1-3|-|TRBV4-2
TGTGCCAGCAGCCAAGTCGAAAGCGGAAACACCATATATTTT
CASSQVESGNTIYF
>once|TRBJ1-5|-|TRBV5-5
TGTGCCAGCAGCTTGAATACGGACTCCAGTCAGCCCCAGCATTTT
CASSLNTDSSQPQHF
>-|TRBJ2-2|TRBD1|TRBV2
TGTGCCAGCAGCGCCGGGACAGGGTACACCGGGGAGCTGTTTTTT
CASSAGTGYTGELFF
>-|TRBJ2-6|-|TRBV4-2
TGTGCCAGCAGCCAAGCTACCCATTCAGGGGCCAACGTCCTGACTTTC
CASSQATHSGANVLTF
>-|TRBJ2-7|TRBD1|TRBV7-6
TGTGCCAGCAGCTCGCCGGGACAGGGATCCTACGAGCAGTACTTC
CASSSPGQGSYEQYF
>-|TRBJ1-5|-|TRBV19
TGTGCCAGTAGTATAGGTGGGCCTCAGCCCCAGCATTTT
CASSIGGPQPQHF
>-|TRBJ1-1|TRBD1|TRBV5-4
TGTGCCAGCAGCTTGAGACAGGGAGAGACTGAAGCTTTCTTT
CASSLRQGETEAFF
>-|TRBJ1-1|-|TRBV7-6
TGTGCCAGCAGCTTGAGGGGGAGTGGCACTGAAGCTTTCTTT
CASSLRGSGTEAFF
>-|TRBJ2-7|-|TRBV9
TGTGCCAGCAGCGTAGAGGACGGGAGTATATACGAGCAGTACTTC
CASSVEDGSIYEQYF
>-|TRBJ1-4|-|TRBV19
TGTGCCAGTAGTATCCAACGCTCAGGGGCAACTAATGAAAAACTGTTTTTT
CASSIQRSGATNEKLFF
>-|TRBJ2-3|TRBD1|TRBV29-1
TGCAGCGTTGAAGGGGAGGACAGGGGGGCAGATACGCAGTATTTT
CSVEGEDRGADTQYF
>once|TRBJ2-6|-|TRBV4-1
TGCGCCAGCAGCCAAGGGGACAACCCAGCCTCTGGGGCCAACGTCCTGACTTTC
CASSQGDNPASGANVLTF
>-|TRBJ1-1|-|TRBV7-9
TGTGCCAGCAGCTTAACTACCATCGCTGAAGCTTTCTTT
CASSLTTIAEAFF
>-|TRBJ1-2|TRBD1|TRBV19
TGTGCCAGTCGTCCCGGGACAGGGGGACAAGGGGATAGGGGCTATGGCTACACCTTC
CASRPGTGGQGDRGYGYTF
>-|TRBJ1-5|TRBD1|TRBV23-1
TGCGCCAGCAGTCAACAGGGGGCCGGTCAGCCCCAGCATTTT
CASSQQGAGQPQHF
>-|TRBJ1-2|TRBD1|TRBV4-1
TGCGCCAGCAGCCAAAGACAGGGGGGGGATGTAGGCTACACCTTC
CASSQRQGGDVGYTF
>-|TRBJ1-6|TRBD1|TRBV24-1
TGTGCCACCAGTGAGCGACAGGGATCACCCCTCCACTTT
CATSERQGSPLHF
>-|TRBJ2-7|-|TRBV6-2/TRBV6-3
TGTGCCAGCAGCCCAAGTAGCGTGGGGCAGTACTTC
CASSPSSVGQYF
>-|TRBJ1-5|-|TRBV19
TGTGCCAGTAAGGAGGGCTTGGGCAATCAGCCCCAGCATTTT
CASKEGLGNQPQHF
>-|TRBJ2-7|TRBD2|TRBV7-2
TGTGCCAGCAGCTTACTCAGCGGGAGACCATACGAGCAGTACTTC
CASSLLSGRPYEQYF
>-|TRBJ2-5|TRBD2|TRBV7-2
TGTGCCAGCAGCCCACCGGGACTAGCGGGAGGGGAGACCCAGTACTTC
CASSPPGLAGGETQYF
>-|TRBJ2-1|TRBD2|TRBV30
TGTGCCTGGAGTGTAGGCCTAGCGGGACATGAGCAGTTCTTC
CAWSVGLAGHEQFF
>-|TRBJ1-3|TRBD1|TRBV5-1
TGCGCCAGCAGCTTGGACGGGACAGTTGGAAACACCATATATTTT
CASSLDGTVGNTIYF
>-|TRBJ2-7|TRBD2|TRBV19
TGTGCCAGTAGCCTACTAGCGGGATCCTACGAGCAGTACTTC
CASSLLAGSYEQYF
>-|TRBJ1-1|-|TRBV7-3
TGTGCCAGCAGCTCCCGGGAGGGGGACACTGAAGCTTTCTTT
CASSSREGDTEAFF
>-|TRBJ1-4|-|TRBV27
TGTGCCAGCACACAGACATCAACTAATGAAAAACTGTTTTTT
CASTQTSTNEKLFF
>-|TRBJ2-3|TRBD2|TRBV6-6
TGTGCCAGCAGTCCTCCTAGCGGGGGGGCCCATACGCAGTATTTT
CASSPPSGGAHTQYF